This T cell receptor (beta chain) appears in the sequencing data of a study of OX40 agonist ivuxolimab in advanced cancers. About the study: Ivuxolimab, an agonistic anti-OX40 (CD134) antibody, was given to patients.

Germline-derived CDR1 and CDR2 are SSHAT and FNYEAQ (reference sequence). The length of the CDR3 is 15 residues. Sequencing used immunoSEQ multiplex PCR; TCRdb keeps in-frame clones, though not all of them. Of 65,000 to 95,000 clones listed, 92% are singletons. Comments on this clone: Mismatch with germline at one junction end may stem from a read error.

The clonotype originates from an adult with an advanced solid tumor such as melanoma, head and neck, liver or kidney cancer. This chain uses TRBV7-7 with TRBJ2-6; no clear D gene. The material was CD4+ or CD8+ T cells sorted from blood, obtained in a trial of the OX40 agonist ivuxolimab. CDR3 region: CASSSGLSGANVLTF. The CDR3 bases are TGTGCTAGCAGCTCCGGCCTCAGCGGGGCCAACGTCCTGACTTTC.